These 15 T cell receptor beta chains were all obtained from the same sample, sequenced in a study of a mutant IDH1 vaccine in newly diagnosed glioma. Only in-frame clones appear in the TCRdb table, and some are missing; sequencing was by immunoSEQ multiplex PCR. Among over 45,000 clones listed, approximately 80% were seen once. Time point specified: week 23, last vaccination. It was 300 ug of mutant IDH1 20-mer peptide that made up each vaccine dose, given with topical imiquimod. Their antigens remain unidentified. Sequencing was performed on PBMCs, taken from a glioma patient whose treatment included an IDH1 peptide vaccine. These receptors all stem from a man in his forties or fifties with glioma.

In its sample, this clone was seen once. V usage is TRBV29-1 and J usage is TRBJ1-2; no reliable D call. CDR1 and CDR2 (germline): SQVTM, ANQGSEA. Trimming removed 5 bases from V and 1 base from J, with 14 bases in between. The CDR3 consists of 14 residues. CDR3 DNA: TGCAGCGTTATGGGCCCACTAGATAACTATGGCTACACCTTC. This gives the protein CSVMGPLDNYGYTF.

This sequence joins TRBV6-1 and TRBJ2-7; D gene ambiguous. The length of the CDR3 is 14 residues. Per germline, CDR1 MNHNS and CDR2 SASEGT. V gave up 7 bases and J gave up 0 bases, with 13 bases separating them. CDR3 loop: CASNTVQSSYEQYF. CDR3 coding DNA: TGTGCCAGCAATACGGTACAGAGCTCCTACGAGCAGTACTTC.

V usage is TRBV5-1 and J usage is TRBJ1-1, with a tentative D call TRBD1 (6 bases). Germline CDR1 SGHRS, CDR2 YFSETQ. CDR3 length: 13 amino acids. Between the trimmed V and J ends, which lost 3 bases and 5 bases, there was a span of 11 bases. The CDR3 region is CASSSEQGTEAFF. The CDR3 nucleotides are TGCGCCAGCAGCTCGGAACAGGGTACTGAAGCTTTCTTT.

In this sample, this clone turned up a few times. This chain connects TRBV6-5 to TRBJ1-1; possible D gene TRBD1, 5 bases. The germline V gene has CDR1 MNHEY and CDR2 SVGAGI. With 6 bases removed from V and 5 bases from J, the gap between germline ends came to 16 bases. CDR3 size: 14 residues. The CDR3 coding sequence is TGTGCCAGCAGGCCCAGGGACCCTGGGACTGAAGCTTTCTTT. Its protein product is CASRPRDPGTEAFF.

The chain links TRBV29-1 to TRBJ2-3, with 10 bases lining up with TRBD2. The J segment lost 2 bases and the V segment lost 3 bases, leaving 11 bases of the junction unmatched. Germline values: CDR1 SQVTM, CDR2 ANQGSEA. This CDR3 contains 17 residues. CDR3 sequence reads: CSVDGQRGGENTDTQYF. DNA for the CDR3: TGCAGCGTTGATGGCCAGCGGGGGGGCGAGAACACAGATACGCAGTATTTT.

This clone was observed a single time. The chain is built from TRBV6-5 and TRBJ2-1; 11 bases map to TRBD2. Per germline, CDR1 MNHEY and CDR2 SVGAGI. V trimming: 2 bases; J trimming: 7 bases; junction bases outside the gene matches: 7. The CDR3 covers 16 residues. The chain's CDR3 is CASSYQISGGANEQFF. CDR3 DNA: TGTGCCAGCAGTTACCAGATTAGCGGGGGGGCGAATGAGCAGTTCTTC.

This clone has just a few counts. For the CDR3, the DNA is TGTGCCAGTAGTACCAGGTTTACAGACTTGGGTCTAGCGGGGCCGTACAATGAGCAGTTCTTC. It yields the protein CASSTRFTDLGLAGPYNEQFF. This chain uses TRBV19 with TRBJ2-1, with 9 nucleotides matching TRBD2. Trimming cost V 4 bases and J 4 bases; bases outside gene matches: 23. This CDR3 spans 21 amino acids. CDR1 LNHDA and CDR2 SQIVND come from the germline V gene (reference sequence).

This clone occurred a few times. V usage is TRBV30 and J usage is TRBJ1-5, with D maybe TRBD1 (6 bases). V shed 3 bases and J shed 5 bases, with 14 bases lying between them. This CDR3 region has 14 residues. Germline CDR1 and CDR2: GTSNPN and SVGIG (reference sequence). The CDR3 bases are TGTGCCTGGAGCATTCACAGGGACCATCAGCCCCAGCATTTT. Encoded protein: CAWSIHRDHQPQHF.

The CDR3 DNA reads TGTGCCAGCTCACCCAGGACAGGGGGCTCCTACGAGCAGTACTTC. It translates to CASSPRTGGSYEQYF. The V and J genes are TRBV18 and TRBJ2-7; 10 bases are shared with TRBD1. The junction had 2 bases not matched to a gene; V was cut back by 3 bases and J by 0 bases. This CDR3 spans 15 amino acids. Per germline, CDR1 KGHSH and CDR2 LQKENI.

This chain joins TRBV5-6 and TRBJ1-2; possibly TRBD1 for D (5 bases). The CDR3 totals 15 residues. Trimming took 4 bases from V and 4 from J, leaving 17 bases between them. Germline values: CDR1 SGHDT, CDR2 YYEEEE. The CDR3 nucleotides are TGTGCCAGCAGCGGTGGGTCCTCCAGGGCCTATGGCTACACCTTC. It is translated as CASSGGSSRAYGYTF. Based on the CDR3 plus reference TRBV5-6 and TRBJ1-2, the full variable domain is DAGVTQSPTHLIKTRGQQVTLRCSPKSGHDTVSWYQQALGQGPQFIFQYYEEEERQRGNFPDRFSGHQFPNYSSELNVNALLLGDSALYLCASSGGSSRAYGYTFGSGTRLTVV.

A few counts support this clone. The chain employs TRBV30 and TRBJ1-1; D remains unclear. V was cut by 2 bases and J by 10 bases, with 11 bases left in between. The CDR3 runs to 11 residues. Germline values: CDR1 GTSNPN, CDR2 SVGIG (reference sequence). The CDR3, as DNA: TGTGCCTGGAGTTCCTCCCCGTTAGCTTTCTTT. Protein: CAWSSSPLAFF.

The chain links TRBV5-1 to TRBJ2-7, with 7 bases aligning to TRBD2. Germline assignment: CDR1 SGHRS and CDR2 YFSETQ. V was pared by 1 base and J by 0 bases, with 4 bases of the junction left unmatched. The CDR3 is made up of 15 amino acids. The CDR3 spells CASSLPQRGSYEQYF. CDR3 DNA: TGCGCCAGCAGCTTGCCCCAGCGGGGCTCCTACGAGCAGTACTTC.

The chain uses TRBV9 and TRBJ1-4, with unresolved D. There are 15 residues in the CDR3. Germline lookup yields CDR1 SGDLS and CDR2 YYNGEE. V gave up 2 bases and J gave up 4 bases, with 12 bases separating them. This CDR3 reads CASSVSGISNEKLFF. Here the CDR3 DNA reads TGTGCCAGCAGCGTTTCCGGGATTAGTAATGAAAAACTGTTTTTT.

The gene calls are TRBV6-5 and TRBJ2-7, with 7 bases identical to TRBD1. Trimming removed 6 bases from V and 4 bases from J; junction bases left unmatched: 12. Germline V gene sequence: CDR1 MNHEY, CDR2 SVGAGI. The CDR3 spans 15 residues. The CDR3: CASRDRLHNPYEQYF. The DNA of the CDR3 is TGTGCCAGCAGGGACAGGCTCCACAATCCTTACGAGCAGTACTTC.

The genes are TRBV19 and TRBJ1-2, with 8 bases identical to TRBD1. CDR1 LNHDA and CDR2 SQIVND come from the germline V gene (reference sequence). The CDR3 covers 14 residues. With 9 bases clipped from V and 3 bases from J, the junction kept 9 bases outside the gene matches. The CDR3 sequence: CASALQDRDYGYTF. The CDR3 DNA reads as TGTGCCAGCGCCCTTCAGGACAGGGACTATGGCTACACCTTC.